This is a list of T cell receptor beta chains from one sample in a study of monozygotic twins with inflammatory bowel disease. TCRdb reprocessed the 5' RACE reads, with one entry per CDR3 protein and no DNA. The sample spans over 150,000 distinct CDR3 sequences; the ten largest clones claim around 2.4%. Sequenced sample: blood. These receptors were obtained from a human donor with ulcerative colitis or Crohn's disease, or a healthy co-twin of an affected twin (not recorded which). Both conserved end residues are part of each CDR3. Fields, in order: J gene, CDR3 length, V gene, CDR3 protein.

>TRBJ1-1|14|TRBV15
CASNRGHVSTEAFF
>TRBJ1-4|15|TRBV12-3/TRBV12-4
CASSTIGGLGEKLFF
>TRBJ1-2|12|TRBV20-1
CSAPGQGYGYTF
>TRBJ1-5|13|TRBV7-2
CASSPGGWQPQHF
>TRBJ2-2|16|TRBV7-9
CASSSTRLEKAGELFF
>TRBJ1-1|15|TRBV5-1
CASSWGSLMNTEAFF
>TRBJ1-3|15|TRBV12-3/TRBV12-4
CASSSQGGSGNTIYF
>TRBJ2-2|15|TRBV20-1
CSARAGGLDVGELFF
>TRBJ1-5|13|TRBV20-1
CSAPNRANQPQHF
>TRBJ2-2|15|TRBV18
CASSPGLVSTGELFF
>TRBJ2-1|14|TRBV11-1
CASSLAEGLNEQFF
>TRBJ2-1|15|TRBV12-3/TRBV12-4
CASSFWDRANNEQFF
>TRBJ2-7|15|TRBV7-2
CASSLAGTGGFEQYF
>TRBJ2-3|16|TRBV5-1
CASSLAGQGATDTQYF
>TRBJ1-5|16|TRBV18
CASSPAQGNSNQPQHF
>TRBJ2-3|17|TRBV6-5
CASSYSKAGGDLDTQYF
>TRBJ2-2|14|TRBV20-1
CSARARTSGGELFF
>TRBJ2-3|14|TRBV14
CASSQLRASDTQYF
>TRBJ1-2|16|TRBV5-1
CASSWNPGQGVYGYTF
>TRBJ2-1|17|TRBV20-1
CSARGTSGRGSYNEQFF
>TRBJ1-1|17|TRBV2
CASSVFPGGESNTEAFF
>TRBJ2-1|16|TRBV27
CASSFSLGGRTYEQFF
>TRBJ2-1|18|TRBV7-8
CASSYVEQVFRSYNEQFF
>TRBJ2-5|16|TRBV4-1
CASSQGFSGRVEAQYF
>TRBJ1-2|13|TRBV5-1
CASSPLEDGGYTF
>TRBJ2-2|15|TRBV15
CATSSGTARTGELFF
>TRBJ1-1|13|TRBV9
CASSVGGGTEVFF